This T cell receptor (beta chain) derives from a study of technical replicates of blood from several donors. Produced via immunoSEQ multiplex PCR; TCRdb's table is partial and in-frame only. The data contain approximately 70,000 clones, around 95% of them singletons. The TCR sequence derives from a human donor in good health. The material sequenced was T cells isolated from PBMCs.

CDR3 region: CASSFRQAEAFF. The CDR3, as DNA: TGTGCCAGCAGCTTCCGACAGGCTGAAGCTTTCTTT. This rearrangement joins TRBV7-9 to TRBJ1-1; D is perhaps TRBD1 (6 bases). Trimming removed 3 bases at V and 6 bases at J, with 8 bases between. The germline V gene has CDR1 SEHNR and CDR2 FQNEAQ (reference sequence). This CDR3 spans 12 amino acids.